This T cell receptor (beta chain) was sequenced in a study of human T cells and chemical hapten exposure. At the level of the study: Upper-back patches of 0.01% DPC were read at 6 days. Study findings and constraints: High-frequency TCRs, those above 1 in 1000, stayed the same after DPC sensitization. PT1 expanded TCR counts and patch test score were linked, and their correlation was positive.

The study's library attached unique molecular identifiers to single cDNA molecules. TCRdb recomputed calls from the RACE reads with MiXCR, one row per CDR3 protein. The table has nearly 350,000 distinct CDR3 sequences, around 7% seen once. This clonotype showed up many times. Its matching antigen is unknown. V was pared by 0 bases and J by 1 base, with 2 bases of the junction left unmatched. CDR3 size: 17 residues. Germline loops: CDR1 SGDLS, CDR2 YYNGEE. Time point indicated: patch test 1, 2 weeks after DPC sensitization. Specified treatment: therapeutic diphenylcyclopropenone sensitization with weekly scalp DPC.

The sequence derives from a woman under 30 with alopecia areata. Some clones in this sample may be carry-over from other donors' samples. The sample consisted of whole blood, taken in connection with sensitization to the hapten diphenylcyclopropenone (DPC). The rearrangement uses TRBV9 and TRBJ2-3; 13 nucleotides match TRBD2. The CDR3 protein is CASSVGGTSGGTDTQYF. The CDR3 nucleotides are TGTGCCAGCAGCGTAGGGGGGACTAGCGGGGGCACAGATACGCAGTATTTT.